Below are 32 T cell receptor beta chains sequenced from a single sample in a study of identical twins. Each CDR3 protein gets one entry after TCRdb re-called the 5' RACE reads with MiXCR. The table lists 200,000 to 300,000 distinct CDR3 sequences, around 6.6% of them singletons. The sample was also linked to a second study, of yellow fever vaccine responses in identical twins.

The source material was memory (CD45RO+) T cells sorted from blood. Receptors originate from a woman aged 18-29 years in good health.

This clonotype has ten or more counts. CDR3 DNA: TGTGCCAGCCGTCCGGGACAGGGTAACTACGAGCAGTACTTC. It yields the protein CASRPGQGNYEQYF. V is TRBV6-1 and J is TRBJ2-7, with TRBD1 identical over 9 bases. There are 14 residues in the CDR3. Germline CDR1 reads MNHNS; CDR2 reads SASEGT. V gave up 8 bases and J gave up 3 bases; unmatched junction bases: 8.

The sample holds many counts of this clonotype. The genes are TRBV6-4 and TRBJ2-1; D unresolved. Germline loops: CDR1 MRHNA, CDR2 SNTAGT. The CDR3 length is 14 residues. Deletions cut 0 bases from V and 0 bases from J, with 3 bases between. Here the CDR3 reads CASSDSSSYNEQFF. The CDR3 DNA reads as TGTGCCAGCAGTGACTCGAGCTCCTACAATGAGCAGTTCTTC.

This clonotype was observed a handful of times. The chain combines TRBV7-2 with TRBJ2-2; D unresolved. V lost 5 bases to trimming and J lost 0 bases, with 4 bases between them. There are 13 residues in the CDR3. CDR1 is SGHTA and CDR2 is FQGNSA in the germline V gene. The CDR3 DNA sequence: TGTGCCAGCAGCACCACGAACACCGGGGAGCTGTTTTTT. It codes for CASSTTNTGELFF.

This chain joins TRBV29-1 and TRBJ2-1, with a weak D call TRBD1 (5 bases). The germline V and J ends were trimmed by 7 bases and 5 bases, with 24 bases remaining between them. This CDR3 has 16 amino acids. Germline V gene lookup returns CDR1 SQVTM and CDR2 ANQGSEA. In DNA form, the CDR3 reads TGCAGCGCTGCAGGGTCTTCCTCGGTCGGCGACAATGAGCAGTTCTTC. Its translation: CSAAGSSSVGDNEQFF.

The genes are TRBV2 and TRBJ2-7; D remains unclear. Trimming cost V 3 bases and J 2 bases, with 17 bases left between them. CDR1 SNHLY and CDR2 FYNNEI come from the germline V gene. CDR3 length: 16 amino acids. In DNA form, the CDR3 reads TGTGCCAGCAGTGAGGAGACCGTTGGGTACGCCTACGAGCAGTACGTC. Residues: CASSEETVGYAYEQYV.

Ten or more counts support this clonotype. This chain joins TRBV12-3 or TRBV12-4 and TRBJ1-2; possibly TRBD1 for D (5 bases). CDR3 size: 13 residues. V lost 5 bases and J 1 base, leaving 8 bases between the germline ends. CDR3 nucleotides: TGTGCCAGCAGTAGGGACGTTAACTATGGCTACACCTTC. It translates to CASSRDVNYGYTF.

The sample holds many counts of this clonotype. The chain combines TRBV4-1 with TRBJ2-7; the D gene is possibly TRBD1 (7 bases). Germline CDR1 and CDR2: MGHRA and YSYEKL. V shed 0 bases and J shed 2 bases, with 11 bases lying between them. CDR3 length: 15 residues. This CDR3 reads CASSQDRGVPYEQYV. CDR3 bases: TGCGCCAGCAGCCAAGACAGGGGGGTTCCCTACGAGCAGTACGTC.

This clonotype occurred a few times. The chain employs TRBV2 and TRBJ2-7, with TRBD2 matching 7 bases. The length of the CDR3 is 16 residues. Per germline, CDR1 SNHLY and CDR2 FYNNEI. V shed 6 bases, J shed 4 bases, and the junction held 15 bases outside the gene matches. This CDR3 reads CASSASPSGIGYEQYF. The CDR3 coding sequence is TGTGCCAGCAGCGCAAGCCCCAGCGGGATTGGTTACGAGCAGTACTTC.

The CDR3 DNA reads TGTGCCAGCAGCTTTGGGACCATAACCTACGAGCAGTACTTC. Its translation: CASSFGTITYEQYF. The chain has TRBV5-6 and TRBJ2-7, with D perhaps being TRBD1 or TRBD2 (5 bases each). The germline V gene encodes CDR1 SGHDT and CDR2 YYEEEE. V lost 2 bases and J lost 2, with 11 bases in between. This CDR3 contains 14 residues.

This clonotype was counted only a few times. V gene TRBV24-1 combines with J gene TRBJ2-3, with 15 bases lining up with TRBD2. This CDR3 comprises 18 residues. The ends lost 5 bases at V and 5 bases at J; junction bases unmatched: 10. The germline V gene has CDR1 KGHDR and CDR2 SFDVKD. CDR3 DNA: TGTGCCACCAGTGGAGGCGGACTAGCGGGGGGGCTGGGAGATACGCAGTATTTT. Amino acid sequence: CATSGGGLAGGLGDTQYF.

This clonotype appeared a few times. The rearrangement joins TRBV2 to TRBJ1-5; 9 bases match TRBD1. Trimming cost V 1 base and J 6 bases; bases outside gene matches: 7. The CDR3 is 16 residues long. Germline V lookup: CDR1 SNHLY, CDR2 FYNNEI. Here the CDR3 DNA reads TGTGCCAGCAGTGAAGATTTTGGGACAGGGAGTCAGCCCCAGCATTTT. Encoded protein: CASSEDFGTGSQPQHF.

This clonotype was recorded a few times. The chain employs TRBV28 and TRBJ2-3; D is uncertain. V was shortened by 10 bases and J by 1 base, with 12 bases between the two germline ends. Germline CDR1 is MDHEN and CDR2 is SYDVKM. The CDR3 consists of 13 residues. CDR3 DNA sequence: TGTGCCACCTCGAATAGGGGCACAGATACGCAGTATTTT. Translating it yields CATSNRGTDTQYF.

The chain couples TRBV7-2 to TRBJ2-2; TRBD1 aligns across 8 bases. Germline CDR1 is SGHTA and CDR2 is FQGNSA. After removal of 1 base from V and 2 bases from J, the junction contained 6 bases not matched to a gene. The length of the CDR3 is 17 residues. The CDR3 sequence is CASSLGGAGGNTGELFF. The CDR3 bases are TGTGCCAGCAGCTTAGGGGGGGCAGGGGGCAACACCGGGGAGCTGTTTTTT.

This clonotype was found a few times. The V gene is TRBV7-2, the J gene TRBJ1-2; TRBD1 might be the D (5 bases). The germline V and J ends were trimmed by 5 bases and 5 bases, with 12 bases remaining between them. The CDR3 is 13 residues long. Germline CDR1 reads SGHTA; CDR2 reads FQGNSA. CDR3 bases: TGTGCCAGCAGCCCGCGGGACGGTTATGGCTACACCTTC. It yields the protein CASSPRDGYGYTF.

This clonotype was counted between two and nine times. This chain joins TRBV27 and TRBJ2-2; a possible D gene is TRBD2 (5 bases). Germline V gives CDR1 MNHEY, CDR2 SMNVEV (reference sequence). This CDR3 spans 14 amino acids. The V end was cut by 0 bases, the J end by 8 bases, with 10 bases between. Here the CDR3 DNA reads TGTGCCAGCAGTTTATCCTGGACGGGGGGGGAGCTGTTTTTT. Translation: CASSLSWTGGELFF.

This clonotype was picked up many times. The chain joins TRBV14 to TRBJ2-7; 7 positions agree with TRBD2. The CDR3 sequence is 15 residues long. Germline assignment: CDR1 SGHDN and CDR2 FVKESK. After removal of 5 bases from V and 6 bases from J, the junction contained 13 bases not matched to a gene. This chain's CDR3 is CASSNSGPMLGEQYF. CDR3 DNA sequence: TGTGCCAGCAGCAATAGCGGGCCCATGTTAGGCGAGCAGTACTTC.

A few counts support this clonotype. The CDR3 DNA follows: TGTGCCAGCAGTTTACGGGAGAGCTCCTACAATGAGCAGTTCTTC. Its protein product is CASSLRESSYNEQFF. J is TRBJ2-1 and V is TRBV12-3 or TRBV12-4; TRBD2 might be the D (6 bases). CDR3 length: 15 amino acids. Trimming pared 2 bases from V and 0 bases from J, leaving 8 bases between.

This clonotype was seen at least ten times. This rearrangement joins TRBV4-1 to TRBJ1-4; D is perhaps TRBD1 (5 bases). The CDR3 runs to 16 residues. Trimming shortened V by 5 bases and J by 6 bases, and 19 bases separated the two germline ends. The germline V gene encodes CDR1 MGHRA and CDR2 YSYEKL. CDR3 sequence (DNA): TGCGCCAGCAGCGAAGCAGGGCCCAGGCGGGATGAAAAACTGTTTTTT. Residues: CASSEAGPRRDEKLFF.

This clonotype was recorded at least ten times. The rearrangement links TRBV3-1 to TRBJ2-7; 7 bases agree with TRBD1. The CDR3 has 15 residues. CDR1 LGHDT and CDR2 YNNKEL come from the germline V gene (reference sequence). The J segment lost 0 bases and the V segment lost 0 bases, leaving 2 bases of the junction unmatched. This CDR3 is CASSQDYRGSYEQYV. CDR3 nucleotides: TGTGCCAGCAGCCAAGACTACAGGGGCTCCTACGAGCAGTACGTC.

The gene calls are TRBV2 and TRBJ2-7; 8 bases map to TRBD2. The V gene end was trimmed by 6 bases and the J gene end by 3 bases; junction bases not matched to a gene: 16. CDR1 and CDR2 from the germline V gene are SNHLY and FYNNEI. This CDR3 region has 17 residues. CDR3 protein: CASRSGGGLQHSYEQYF. The CDR3, as DNA: TGTGCCAGCAGATCCGGGGGGGGACTCCAGCATAGCTACGAGCAGTACTTC.

This chain links TRBV19 with TRBJ2-5; D possibly corresponds to TRBD1 (6 bases). The CDR3 covers 13 residues. Germline assignment: CDR1 LNHDA and CDR2 SQIVND (reference sequence). V was clipped by 5 bases and J by 7 bases, with 14 bases between them. The CDR3 DNA reads TGTGCCAGTAGTCCGACAGGACAGTCGACCCAGTACTTC. Its translation is CASSPTGQSTQYF. Using reference TRBV19 and TRBJ2-5 for the parts outside the CDR3, the full variable domain is DGGITQSPKYLFRKEGQNVTLSCEQNLNHDAMYWYRQDPGQGLRLIYYSQIVNDFQKGDIAEGYSVSREKKESFPLTVTSAQKNPTAFYLCASSPTGQSTQYFGPGTRLLVL.

This sequence joins TRBV10-2 and TRBJ2-2; D is possibly TRBD2 (5 bases). The CDR3 is made up of 14 amino acids. Per germline, CDR1 WSHSY and CDR2 SAAADI. The V end was cut by 4 bases, the J end by 4 bases, with 10 bases between. CDR3 loop: CASSALRGTGELFF. CDR3 DNA: TGCGCCAGCAGTGCTTTACGGGGCACCGGGGAGCTGTTTTTT.

The CDR3 protein is CSAPAGATYNEQFF. The CDR3 DNA reads as TGCAGTGCCCCAGCGGGAGCAACCTACAATGAGCAGTTCTTC. The chain joins TRBV20-1 to TRBJ2-1; TRBD2 matches 8 bases. Germline values: CDR1 DFQATT, CDR2 SNEGSKA (reference sequence). With 6 bases clipped from V and 2 bases from J, the junction kept 6 bases outside the gene matches. This CDR3 comprises 14 residues.

The sample holds a few counts of this clonotype. The chain joins TRBV20-1 to TRBJ1-2; 9 bases map to TRBD1. The CDR3 has 13 amino acids. Germline V gene lookup returns CDR1 DFQATT and CDR2 SNEGSKA (reference sequence). V gave up 6 bases and J gave up 4 bases; unmatched junction bases: 6. CDR3: CSAGTGKGYGYTF. The DNA for the CDR3 is TGCAGTGCCGGGACAGGGAAGGGCTATGGCTACACCTTC.

V usage is TRBV6-1 and J usage is TRBJ2-7, with a weak D call TRBD1 (6 bases). CDR1 MNHNS and CDR2 SASEGT come from the germline V gene. V dropped 7 bases and J dropped 2 bases, with 18 bases sitting between them. There are 15 residues in the CDR3. In DNA form, the CDR3 reads TGTGCCAGCAAACCTGGACAGACGGGAACCTACGAGCAGTACTTC. The encoded protein is CASKPGQTGTYEQYF.

This clonotype was recorded at least ten times. No DNA is shown, since the ends of the CDR3 on it are uncertain; the CDR3 is the one TCRdb lists. The chain recombines TRBV21-1 with TRBJ2-3; TRBD1, the table's D call, lacks a check against the DNA. TRBV21-1 is a pseudogene. Ends included, the CDR3 has 18 residues. The CDR3 is CASSKEMYRCPSTDTQYF.

This clonotype was counted only a few times. The CDR3 sequence: CASSSRFVPGNEQFF. Here the CDR3 DNA reads TGTGCCAGCAGCTCCAGGTTTGTCCCCGGCAATGAGCAGTTCTTC. This chain connects TRBV7-2 to TRBJ2-1; no definite D call. Per the germline V gene, CDR1 is SGHTA and CDR2 is FQGNSA. V was clipped by 4 bases and J by 6 bases, with 16 bases between them. This CDR3 has 15 residues.

This clonotype was seen a handful of times. The chain has TRBV7-2 and TRBJ2-3, with unresolved D. The CDR3 consists of 14 residues. CDR1 is SGHTA, CDR2 FQGNSA, per germline. V shed 5 bases and J shed 3 bases, with 12 bases lying between them. This chain's CDR3 is CASSDAIVTDTQYF. The DNA for the CDR3 is TGTGCCAGCAGCGACGCCATAGTAACAGATACGCAGTATTTT. Complete variable domain (other parts from reference TRBV7-2 and TRBJ2-3): GAGVSQSPSNKVTEKGKDVELRCDPISGHTALYWYRQSLGQGLEFLIYFQGNSAPDKSGLPSDRFSAERTGGSVSTLTIQRTQQEDSAVYLCASSDAIVTDTQYFGPGTRLTVL.

CDR3 loop: CASSPRGVTDTQYF. The CDR3 nucleotides are TGTGCCAGCAGCCCCCGAGGGGTCACAGATACGCAGTATTTT. The J gene is TRBJ2-3, the V gene TRBV14; the D call may be TRBD1 or TRBD2 (5 bases each). Trimming removed 4 bases from V and 2 bases from J, with 10 bases in between. CDR3 length equals 14 residues. In germline, CDR1 is SGHDN, CDR2 FVKESK.

This clonotype was counted at least ten times. The chain uses TRBV28 and TRBJ1-5, with unresolved D. The CDR3 is made up of 15 amino acids. From germline, CDR1 is MDHEN and CDR2 SYDVKM. V shed 6 bases and J shed 6 bases, with 18 bases lying between them. The CDR3 spells CASSASRAGAQPQHF. CDR3 bases: TGTGCCAGCAGCGCGTCAAGGGCAGGCGCTCAGCCCCAGCATTTT.

V and J are TRBV7-9 and TRBJ2-1, with 10 bases that match TRBD2. The J segment lost 8 bases and the V segment lost 3 bases, leaving 7 bases of the junction unmatched. Germline V gene data show CDR1 as SEHNR and CDR2 as FQNEAQ (reference sequence). The CDR3 has 15 amino acids. The DNA of the CDR3 is TGTGCCAGCAGCTTTTCCCTAGCGGGGGTTTATGAGCAGTTCTTC. This codes for CASSFSLAGVYEQFF.

This chain uses TRBV29-1 with TRBJ2-2; a weak D match, TRBD1 (5 bases). The CDR3 is 13 amino acids. Trimming removed 4 bases at V and 7 bases at J, with 13 bases between. Germline V gives CDR1 SQVTM, CDR2 ANQGSEA. As DNA, the CDR3 is TGCAGCGTTGCGCATGGGGCCGGCGGGGAGCTGTTTTTT. This gives the protein CSVAHGAGGELFF.